The 6 T cell receptor beta chains in this list originate from one sample, sequenced in a study of OX40 agonist ivuxolimab in advanced cancers. Profiling relied on immunoSEQ multiplex PCR, and the TCRdb table lists in-frame clones only, not all of them. The table lists some 43,000 clones, around 94% of them singletons. The source was CD4+ or CD8+ T cells sorted from blood, collected in a trial of the OX40 agonist ivuxolimab. Receptors originate from an adult with an advanced solid tumor such as melanoma, head and neck, liver or kidney cancer.

DNA of the CDR3: TGTGCCAGCAGCTTGGCTACGGACGAGCAGTACTTC. This codes for CASSLATDEQYF. The chain is built from TRBV7-9 and TRBJ2-7; D gene ambiguous. Germline V gene data show CDR1 as SEHNR and CDR2 as FQNEAQ (reference sequence). The V end lost 3 bases, the J end lost 5 bases, and 8 bases lay between the germline ends. CDR3 size: 12 residues.

V gene TRBV10-3 combines with J gene TRBJ2-2, with 7 nucleotides matching TRBD2. The CDR3 has 18 amino acids. V lost 3 bases, J lost 0 bases, and 10 bases stayed unmatched. Germline values: CDR1 ENHRY, CDR2 SYGVKD. CDR3 DNA sequence: TGTGCCATCAGTGATCTTAGCGGGCTTACCGCGAACACCGGGGAGCTGTTTTTT. It yields the protein CAISDLSGLTANTGELFF.

This rearrangement joins TRBV10-2 to TRBJ1-6; 7 positions agree with TRBD1. The CDR3 has 14 residues. CDR1 is WSHSY, CDR2 SAAADI, per germline. The ends lost 5 bases at V and 7 bases at J; junction bases unmatched: 5. The CDR3 DNA is TGCGCCAGCAGTACGGGACAGCTAAATTCACCCCTCCACTTT. This sequence encodes CASSTGQLNSPLHF.

Only a few counts were recorded for this clone. The genes are TRBV16 and TRBJ2-1, with D hard to call. CDR1 and CDR2 (germline): KGHSY, FQNENV. The CDR3 spans 12 residues. Trimming took off 0 bases at V and 10 bases at J, with 7 bases between the two ends. CDR3 in amino acids: CASSQSVLEQFF. DNA of the CDR3: TGTGCCAGCAGCCAATCTGTACTAGAGCAGTTCTTC.

V is TRBV7-8 and J is TRBJ2-7, with 8 bases lining up with TRBD1. CDR3 size: 13 residues. CDR1 is SGHVS, CDR2 FQNEAQ, per germline. V dropped 5 bases and J dropped 5; count of bases not matched to a gene: 5. CDR3 sequence: CASSLGQGHEQYF. The CDR3 DNA is TGTGCCAGCAGCCTAGGACAGGGCCACGAGCAGTACTTC.

As concerns this clone: The sample has other DNA sequences that encode this CDR3 too. The chain couples TRBV4-3 to TRBJ2-1, with 12 positions matching TRBD2. Per the germline V gene, CDR1 is LGHNA and CDR2 is YSLEER. V shed 4 bases and J 6 bases; nucleotides not matched to a gene: 4. The CDR3 runs 15 residues. The CDR3: CASSLGLAGSNEQFF. The CDR3 DNA sequence: TGCGCCAGCAGCCTTGGACTAGCGGGATCCAATGAGCAGTTCTTC.